Detailed here is one T cell receptor beta chain. These data are taken from a study of blood T cell repertoires in COVID-19. The overall study: The origin of the acute and convalescent COVID-19 samples was the United States, Italy and Spain.

Original processing notes: Cell counts per sample came from amplifying reference gene primers. Measured with immunoSEQ multiplex PCR; TCRdb has only the in-frame clones, and not every one. V and J calls and clone size follow that table, whereas D and trimming were derived from the DNA. The top ten clones hold around 30% of a sample with tens of thousands of clones, roughly 87% of them seen once. The source is an elderly woman with acute or convalescent COVID-19. Sequenced input: peripheral blood.

The CDR3 nucleotides are TGTGCCAGCAGGGGGCCAACTACGCAGTATTTT. Translated, it gives CASRGPTTQYF. The rearrangement joins TRBV27 to TRBJ2-3; tentative D call: TRBD1 (5 bases). With 6 bases removed from V and 8 bases from J, the gap between germline ends came to 9 bases. From germline, CDR1 is MNHEY and CDR2 SMNVEV (reference sequence). This CDR3 spans 11 amino acids.